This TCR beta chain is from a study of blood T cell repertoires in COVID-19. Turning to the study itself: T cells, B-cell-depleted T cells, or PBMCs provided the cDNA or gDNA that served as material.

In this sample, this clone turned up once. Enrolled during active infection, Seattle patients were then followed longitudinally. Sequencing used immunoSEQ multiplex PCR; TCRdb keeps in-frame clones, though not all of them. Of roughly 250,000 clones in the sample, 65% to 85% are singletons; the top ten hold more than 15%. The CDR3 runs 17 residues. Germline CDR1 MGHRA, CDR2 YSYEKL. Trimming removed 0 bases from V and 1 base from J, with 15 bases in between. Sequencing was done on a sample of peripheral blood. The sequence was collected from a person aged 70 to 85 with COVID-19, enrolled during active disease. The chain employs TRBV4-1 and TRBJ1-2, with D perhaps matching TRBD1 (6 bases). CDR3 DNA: TGCGCCAGCAGCCAAGATCGAAGTGGGGGCAATAACTATGGCTACACCTTC. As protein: CASSQDRSGGNNYGYTF.